This TCR beta chain was captured by sequencing in a study of blood T cell repertoires in COVID-19. Germline values: CDR1 MDHEN, CDR2 SYDVKM. This CDR3 comprises 14 residues. V shed 7 bases, J shed 7 bases, and the junction held 12 bases outside the gene matches. Measured with immunoSEQ multiplex PCR; TCRdb has only the in-frame clones, and not every one. This table holds 350,000 or so clones, more than 90% found once. This TCR was sampled from a woman in her 30s who had recovered from COVID-19. This rearrangement joins TRBV28 to TRBJ1-1, with 7 positions matching TRBD1. Sequenced input: PBMCs or T cells enriched from blood (not recorded which). This chain's CDR3 is CASTHGQATNEAFF. As DNA, the CDR3 is TGTGCCAGCACCCATGGACAGGCTACCAATGAAGCTTTCTTT.